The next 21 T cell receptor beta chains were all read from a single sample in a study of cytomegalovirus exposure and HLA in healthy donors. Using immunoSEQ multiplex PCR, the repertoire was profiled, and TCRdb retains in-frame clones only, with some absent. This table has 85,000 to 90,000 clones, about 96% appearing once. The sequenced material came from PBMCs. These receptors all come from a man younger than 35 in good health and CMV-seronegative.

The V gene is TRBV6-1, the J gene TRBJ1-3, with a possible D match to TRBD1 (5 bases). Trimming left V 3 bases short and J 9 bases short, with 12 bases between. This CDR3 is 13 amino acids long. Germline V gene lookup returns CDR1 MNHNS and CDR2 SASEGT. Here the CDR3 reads CASSEGLVGTIYF. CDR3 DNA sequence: TGTGCCAGCAGTGAGGGACTAGTTGGCACCATATATTTT.

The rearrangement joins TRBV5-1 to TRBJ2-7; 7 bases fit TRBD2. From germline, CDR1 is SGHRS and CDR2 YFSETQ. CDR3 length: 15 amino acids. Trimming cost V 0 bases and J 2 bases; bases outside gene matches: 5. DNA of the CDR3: TGCGCCAGCAGCTTGGTAGGCGGGAGCCCCTACGAGCAGTACTTC. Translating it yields CASSLVGGSPYEQYF.

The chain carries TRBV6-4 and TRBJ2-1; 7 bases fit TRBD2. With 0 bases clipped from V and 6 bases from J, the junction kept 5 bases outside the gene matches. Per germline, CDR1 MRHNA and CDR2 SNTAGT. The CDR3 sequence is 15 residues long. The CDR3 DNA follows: TGTGCCAGCAGTGACTCGGGAGGGCCGGGCAATGAGCAGTTCTTC. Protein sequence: CASSDSGGPGNEQFF.

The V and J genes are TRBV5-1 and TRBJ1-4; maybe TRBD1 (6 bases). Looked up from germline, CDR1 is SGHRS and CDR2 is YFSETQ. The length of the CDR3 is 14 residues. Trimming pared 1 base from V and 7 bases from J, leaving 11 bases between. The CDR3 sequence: CASSLKGGGEKLFF. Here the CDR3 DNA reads TGCGCCAGCAGCTTGAAGGGGGGGGGTGAAAAACTGTTTTTT.

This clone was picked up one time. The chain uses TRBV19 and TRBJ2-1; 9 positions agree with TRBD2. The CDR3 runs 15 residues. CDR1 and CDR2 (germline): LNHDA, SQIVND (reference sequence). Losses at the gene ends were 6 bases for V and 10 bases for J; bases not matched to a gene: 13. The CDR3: CASSRSGRSYPEQFF. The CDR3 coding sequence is TGTGCCAGTAGCCGAAGCGGGAGGTCCTATCCGGAGCAGTTCTTC.

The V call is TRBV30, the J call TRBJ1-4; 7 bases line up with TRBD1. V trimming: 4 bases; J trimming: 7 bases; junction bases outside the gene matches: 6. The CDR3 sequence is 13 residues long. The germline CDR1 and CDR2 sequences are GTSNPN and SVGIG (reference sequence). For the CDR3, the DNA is TGTGCCTGGACGACAGGGTGGGGTGAAAAACTGTTTTTT. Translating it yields CAWTTGWGEKLFF.

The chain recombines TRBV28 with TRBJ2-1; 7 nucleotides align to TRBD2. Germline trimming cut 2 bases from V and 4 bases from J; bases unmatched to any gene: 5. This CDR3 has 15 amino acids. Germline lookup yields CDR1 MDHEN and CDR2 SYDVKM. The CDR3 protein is CASSLGLAEYNEQFF. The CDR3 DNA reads TGTGCCAGCAGTTTAGGGCTAGCGGAGTACAATGAGCAGTTCTTC.

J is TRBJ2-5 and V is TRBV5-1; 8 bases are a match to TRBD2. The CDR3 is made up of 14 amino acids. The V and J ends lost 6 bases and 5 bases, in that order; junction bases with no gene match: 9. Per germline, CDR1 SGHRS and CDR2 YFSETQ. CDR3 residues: CASTPGLDSETQYF. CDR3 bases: TGCGCCAGCACCCCGGGACTAGACTCGGAGACCCAGTACTTC.

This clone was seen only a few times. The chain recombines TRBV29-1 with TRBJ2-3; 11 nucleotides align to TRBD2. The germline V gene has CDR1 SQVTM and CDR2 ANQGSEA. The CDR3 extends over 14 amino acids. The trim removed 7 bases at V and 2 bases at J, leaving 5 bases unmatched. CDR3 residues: CSAPTSGNTDTQYF. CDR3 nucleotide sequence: TGCAGCGCTCCGACTAGCGGGAACACAGATACGCAGTATTTT.

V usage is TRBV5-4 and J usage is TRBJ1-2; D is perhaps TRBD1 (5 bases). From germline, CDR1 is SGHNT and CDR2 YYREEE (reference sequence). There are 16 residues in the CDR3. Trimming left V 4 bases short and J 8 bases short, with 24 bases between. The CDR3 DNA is TGTGCCAGCAGCGCCGCCTATAGGGGCCTATCCACGGGCTACACCTTC. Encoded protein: CASSAAYRGLSTGYTF.

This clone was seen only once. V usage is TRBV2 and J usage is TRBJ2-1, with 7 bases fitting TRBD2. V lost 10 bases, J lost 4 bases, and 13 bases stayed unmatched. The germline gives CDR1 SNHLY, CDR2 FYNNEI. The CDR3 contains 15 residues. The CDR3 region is CAILSLSGPYNEQFF. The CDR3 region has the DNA TGTGCCATCCTATCACTTAGCGGGCCTTACAATGAGCAGTTCTTC. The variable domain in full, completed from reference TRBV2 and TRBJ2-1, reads EPEVTQTPSHQVTQMGQEVILRCVPISNHLYFYWYRQILGQKVEFLVSFYNNEISEKSEIFDDQFSVERPDGSNFTLKIRSTKLEDSAMYFCAILSLSGPYNEQFFGPGTRLTVL.

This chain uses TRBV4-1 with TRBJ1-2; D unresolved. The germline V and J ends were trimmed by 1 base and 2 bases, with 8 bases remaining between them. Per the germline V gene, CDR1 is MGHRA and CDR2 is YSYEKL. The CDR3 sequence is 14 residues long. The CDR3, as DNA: TGCGCCAGCAGCCAAGGTAGCCCCAACTATGGCTACACCTTC. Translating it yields CASSQGSPNYGYTF.

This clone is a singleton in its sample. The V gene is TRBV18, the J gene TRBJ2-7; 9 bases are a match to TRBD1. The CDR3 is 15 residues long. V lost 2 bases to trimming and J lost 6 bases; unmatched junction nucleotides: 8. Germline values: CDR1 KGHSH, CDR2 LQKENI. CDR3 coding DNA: TGTGCCAGCTCACCATCTTTCGGACAGGGGAGCGAGCAGTACTTC. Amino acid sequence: CASSPSFGQGSEQYF.

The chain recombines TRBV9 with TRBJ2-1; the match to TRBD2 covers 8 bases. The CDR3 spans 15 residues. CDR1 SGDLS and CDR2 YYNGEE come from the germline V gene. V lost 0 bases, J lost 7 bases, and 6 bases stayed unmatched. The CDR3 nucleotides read TGTGCCAGCAGCGTAGTTGCGGGAGGACGGAATGAGCAGTTCTTC. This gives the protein CASSVVAGGRNEQFF.

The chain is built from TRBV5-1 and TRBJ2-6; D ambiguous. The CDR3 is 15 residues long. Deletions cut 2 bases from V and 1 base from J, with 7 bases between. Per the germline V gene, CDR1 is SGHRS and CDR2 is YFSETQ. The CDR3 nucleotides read TGCGCCAGCAGCTTAACGACTTCTGGGGCCAACGTCCTGACTTTC. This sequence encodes CASSLTTSGANVLTF.

This chain's CDR3 is CASGGDRVGNQPQHF. CDR3 nucleotide sequence: TGTGCTAGTGGCGGGGACAGGGTTGGCAATCAGCCCCAGCATTTT. The V gene is TRBV12-5, the J gene TRBJ1-5; TRBD1 agrees at 9 bases. The germline V gene encodes CDR1 LGHNT and CDR2 FRNRAP. The CDR3 extends over 15 amino acids. V trimming: 6 bases; J trimming: 2 bases; junction bases outside the gene matches: 5. Combining the CDR3 with reference TRBV12-5 and TRBJ1-5 gives the whole variable domain DARVTQTPRHKVTEMGQEVTMRCQPILGHNTVFWYRQTMMQGLELLAYFRNRAPLDDSGMPKDRFSAEMPDATLATLKIQPSEPRDSAVYFCASGGDRVGNQPQHFGDGTRLSIL.

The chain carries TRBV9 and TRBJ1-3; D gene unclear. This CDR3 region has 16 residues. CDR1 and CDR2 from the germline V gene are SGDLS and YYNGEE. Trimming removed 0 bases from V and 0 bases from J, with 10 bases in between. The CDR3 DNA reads TGTGCCAGCAGCGTAGCGGGGTCGGGCTCTGGAAACACCATATATTTT. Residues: CASSVAGSGSGNTIYF. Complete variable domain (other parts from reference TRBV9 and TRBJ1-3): DSGVTQTPKHLITATGQRVTLRCSPRSGDLSVYWYQQSLDQGLQFLIQYYNGEERAKGNILERFSAQQFPDLHSELNLSSLELGDSALYFCASSVAGSGSGNTIYFGEGSWLTVV.

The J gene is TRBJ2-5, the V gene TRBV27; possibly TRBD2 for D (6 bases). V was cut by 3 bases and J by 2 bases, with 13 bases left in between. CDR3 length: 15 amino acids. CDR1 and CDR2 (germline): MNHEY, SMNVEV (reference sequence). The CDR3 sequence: CASSFLSGGQETQYF. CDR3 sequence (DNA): TGTGCCAGCAGTTTTTTAAGTGGAGGGCAAGAGACCCAGTACTTC.

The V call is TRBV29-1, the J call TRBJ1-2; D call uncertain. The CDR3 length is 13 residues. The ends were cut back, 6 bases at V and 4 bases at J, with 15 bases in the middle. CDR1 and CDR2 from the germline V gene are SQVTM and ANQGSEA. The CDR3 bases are TGCAGCGTCGGCGGGGATGAGGGCTATGGCTACACCTTC. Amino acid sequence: CSVGGDEGYGYTF.

The CDR3, as DNA: TGTGCCAGCAGCCACACGACAGATCAAGAGACCCAGTACTTC. Protein sequence: CASSHTTDQETQYF. The genes are TRBV13 and TRBJ2-5; TRBD1 is a possible D gene (5 bases). The CDR3 loop spans 14 amino acids. Germline assignment: CDR1 PRHDT and CDR2 FYEKMQ (reference sequence). V was shortened by 5 bases and J by 2 bases, with 12 bases between the two germline ends.

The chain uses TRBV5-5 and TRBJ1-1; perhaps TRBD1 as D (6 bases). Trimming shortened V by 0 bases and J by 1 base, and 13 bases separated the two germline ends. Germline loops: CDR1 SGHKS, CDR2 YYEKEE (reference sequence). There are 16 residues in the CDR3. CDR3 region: CASSLGGGAGNTEAFF. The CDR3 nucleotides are TGTGCCAGCAGCTTGGGTGGGGGCGCCGGGAACACTGAAGCTTTCTTT.